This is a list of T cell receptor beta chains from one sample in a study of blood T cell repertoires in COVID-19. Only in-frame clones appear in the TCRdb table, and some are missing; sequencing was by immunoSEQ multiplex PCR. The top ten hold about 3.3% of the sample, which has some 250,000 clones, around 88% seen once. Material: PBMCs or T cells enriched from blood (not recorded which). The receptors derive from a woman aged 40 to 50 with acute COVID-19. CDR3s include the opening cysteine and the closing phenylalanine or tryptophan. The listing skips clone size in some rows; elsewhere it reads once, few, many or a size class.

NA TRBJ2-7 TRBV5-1 CASSATSGDYEQYF
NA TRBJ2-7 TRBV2 CATGTSGTREQYF
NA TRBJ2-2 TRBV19 CASSIVGGSNTGELFF
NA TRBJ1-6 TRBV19 CASSWDRENSPLHF
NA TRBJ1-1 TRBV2 CASSGTAEFAEAFF
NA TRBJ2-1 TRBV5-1 CASSIRLAGADEQFF
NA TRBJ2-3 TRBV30 CAWSSHSGYTDTQYF
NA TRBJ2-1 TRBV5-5 CASSLGLAVNEQFF
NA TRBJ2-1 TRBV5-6 CASSLTSGFYNEQFF
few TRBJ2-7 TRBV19 CASSKTGQTLDEQYF
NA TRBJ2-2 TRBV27 CASRLAGGQGELFF
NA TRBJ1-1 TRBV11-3 CASSGRDRGFPEAFF
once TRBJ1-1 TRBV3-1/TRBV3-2 CASSTAQGGTEAFF
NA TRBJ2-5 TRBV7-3 CASSLTFTGLVETQYF
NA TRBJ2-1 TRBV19 CASTFAAGGTAYNEQFF
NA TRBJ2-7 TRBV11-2 CASSSGQGPYEQYF
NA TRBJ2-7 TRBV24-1 CATSDDSGRGYEQYF
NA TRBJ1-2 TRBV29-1 CSVNRALGASTYTF
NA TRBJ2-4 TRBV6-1 CASGGSGELAKNIQYF
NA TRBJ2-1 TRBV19 CASSAGLAGGNNEQFF
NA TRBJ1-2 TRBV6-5 CASSGQGVYGYTF
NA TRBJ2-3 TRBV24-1 CATLGQGRLYF
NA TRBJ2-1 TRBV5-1 CASRSPLYNEQFF
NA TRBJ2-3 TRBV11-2 CASSFLAGGTDTQYF
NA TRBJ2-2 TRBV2 CASSEAGAGELFF
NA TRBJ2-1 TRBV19 CASSMAGLDEQFF
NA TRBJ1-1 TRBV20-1 CSAEGGREAFF
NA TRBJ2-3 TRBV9 CASSFTSIASTDTQYF
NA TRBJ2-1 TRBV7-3 CASSSPGLRSSYNEQFF
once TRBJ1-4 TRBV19 CASSIQDGELFF
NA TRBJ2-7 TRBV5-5 CASSFLNQREQYF
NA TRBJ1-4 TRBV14 CASRAGGSEKLFF
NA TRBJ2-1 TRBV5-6 CASSRWRVAGSNEQFF
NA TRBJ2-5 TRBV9 CASSVGVEETQYF
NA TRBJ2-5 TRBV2 CASSPRTDQETQYF
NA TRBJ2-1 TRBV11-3 CASSFSRTSGSYNEQFF
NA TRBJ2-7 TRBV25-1 CASSDWDPSADTYEQYF
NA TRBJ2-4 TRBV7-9 CASSLGSKVENQYF
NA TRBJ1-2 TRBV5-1 CASSLEQGNYGYTF
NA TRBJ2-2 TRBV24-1 CATRGTGRDTGELFF
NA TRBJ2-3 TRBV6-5 CASRRRNTDTQYF
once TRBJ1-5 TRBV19 CASTGTGAGNQPQHF
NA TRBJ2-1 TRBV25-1 CASSDDTAGAIYNEQFF
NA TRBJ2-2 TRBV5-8 CASSLYRPTGELFF
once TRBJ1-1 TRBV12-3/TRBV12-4 CASSLGVNTEAFF
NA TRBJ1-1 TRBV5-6 CASSLSTTEAFF
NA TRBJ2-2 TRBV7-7 CASSPAKAENTGELFF
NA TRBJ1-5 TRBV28 CASLERGNQPQHF
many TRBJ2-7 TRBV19 CASRGTGSTYEQYF
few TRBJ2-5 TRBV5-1 CASSLGTGDGQETQYF
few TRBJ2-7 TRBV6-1 CASSEVSGTGGSEQYF